These 22 T cell receptor beta chains were all obtained from the same sample, sequenced in a study of long-term antiretroviral therapy in people with HIV. A v3.0 immunoSEQ assay was performed at survey level. The repertoire was sequenced with immunoSEQ multiplex PCR; TCRdb's copy has only in-frame clones and lacks some. The table lists 25,000 to 30,000 clones, roughly 90% of them singletons. The starting material was unsorted PBMCs, obtained 0.5 years after starting antiretroviral therapy. These receptors were taken from a woman between 18 and 29 years old with HIV.

The chain is built from TRBV7-2 and TRBJ1-1, with D unresolved. V was shortened by 5 bases and J by 5 bases, with 9 bases between the two germline ends. The CDR3 totals 12 residues. From germline, CDR1 is SGHTA and CDR2 FQGNSA. CDR3 nucleotide sequence: TGTGCCAGCAGCCGGGGAGGGACTGAAGCTTTCTTT. This codes for CASSRGGTEAFF.

V is TRBV7-3 and J is TRBJ2-1; TRBD1 agrees at 8 bases. CDR3 length equals 15 residues. CDR1 and CDR2 (germline): SGHTA, FQGTGA. V trimming: 4 bases; J trimming: 4 bases; junction bases outside the gene matches: 6. The CDR3 spells CASSSTGGIYNEQFF. The CDR3 DNA follows: TGTGCCAGCAGCTCTACAGGGGGGATATACAATGAGCAGTTCTTC.

In the case of this clone: This specimen includes other DNA sequences encoding the same CDR3. This chain uses TRBV2 with TRBJ2-7, with a weak D call TRBD1 (6 bases). Germline V gene data show CDR1 as SNHLY and CDR2 as FYNNEI. This CDR3 contains 12 residues. In nucleotides, the CDR3 is TGTGCGTCTCAGGGGATCGTATACGAGCAGTACTTC. Translating gives CASQGIVYEQYF.

V gene TRBV4-2 combines with J gene TRBJ2-3; 8 positions match TRBD2. The ends lost 2 bases at V and 3 bases at J; junction bases unmatched: 7. CDR3 length: 16 amino acids. Germline V gene data show CDR1 as LGHNA and CDR2 as YNFKEQ. For the CDR3, the DNA is TGTGCCAGCAGCCAAATCGGGAGCGGGAGAACAGATACGCAGTATTTT. Protein product: CASSQIGSGRTDTQYF.

The chain recombines TRBV5-4 with TRBJ2-5, with 8 bases matching TRBD2. The DNA end is more similar to TRBJ2-7, so the J call may be wrong. The CDR3 is made up of 15 amino acids. The germline V gene has CDR1 SGHNT and CDR2 YYREEE (reference sequence). The CDR3 nucleotides are TGTGCCAGCAGCGCTGAACTAGCGGACCTTTACGAGCAGTACTTC. Encoded protein: CASSAELADLYEQYF.

The chain combines TRBV4-1 with TRBJ2-2; 10 bases match TRBD2. V shed 0 bases, J shed 1 base, and the junction held 11 bases outside the gene matches. The CDR3 loop spans 20 amino acids. Germline-derived CDR1 and CDR2 are MGHRA and YSYEKL. CDR3 loop: CASSQDPGLAGEGNTGELFF. CDR3 nucleotide sequence: TGCGCCAGCAGCCAAGATCCGGGGCTAGCGGGAGAAGGGAACACCGGGGAGCTGTTTTTT.

The count of this clone is one. The rearrangement joins TRBV6-1 to TRBJ2-7, with D hard to call. This CDR3 contains 17 residues. The germline V and J ends were trimmed by 4 bases and 4 bases, with 23 bases remaining between them. Germline V lookup: CDR1 MNHNS, CDR2 SASEGT. The CDR3 here is CASSGRVSDRYFYEQYF. The CDR3 DNA reads as TGTGCCAGCAGTGGCCGGGTTTCGGATCGCTACTTTTACGAGCAGTACTTC.

V and J are TRBV5-4 and TRBJ2-7, with a tentative D call TRBD1 (5 bases). Trimming removed 2 bases at V and 5 bases at J, with 8 bases between. The CDR3 runs to 12 residues. Germline loops: CDR1 SGHNT, CDR2 YYREEE (reference sequence). DNA of the CDR3: TGTGCCAGCAGCTTCGTGGACAACGAGCAGTACTTC. It is translated as CASSFVDNEQYF.

The chain employs TRBV4-3 and TRBJ2-7, with 7 bases matching TRBD2. Germline loops: CDR1 LGHNA, CDR2 YSLEER. The ends lost 3 bases at V and 0 bases at J; junction bases unmatched: 5. The CDR3 consists of 15 residues. CDR3 loop: CASSQRLADSYEQYF. The CDR3 region has the DNA TGCGCCAGCAGCCAGAGGCTAGCGGACTCCTACGAGCAGTACTTC.

This chain joins TRBV7-9 and TRBJ2-7; 13 bases are a match to TRBD2. The germline CDR1 and CDR2 sequences are SEHNR and FQNEAQ (reference sequence). This CDR3 is 18 amino acids long. The V segment lost 4 bases and the J segment 7 bases; nucleotides outside the gene matches: 16. CDR3 DNA: TGTGCCAGCAGCTCACAACGGCACGGACTAGCGGGAGCGTGGGAGCAGTACTTC. It yields the protein CASSSQRHGLAGAWEQYF.

A remark on this clone: A read error may account for a junction end that differs from germline. The CDR3: CASAPDANYVYTF. The CDR3 nucleotides are TGTGCCAGCGCTCCAGATGCGAATTATGTCTACACCTTC. The V call is TRBV7-9, the J call TRBJ1-2; D is ambiguous. This CDR3 spans 13 amino acids. Germline V gene sequence: CDR1 SEHNR, CDR2 FQNEAQ (reference sequence).

CDR3 region: CASSLGFGTGYAGELFF. The DNA of the CDR3 is TGCGCCAGCAGCTTGGGCTTCGGGACAGGGTATGCCGGGGAGCTGTTTTTT. The chain recombines TRBV5-1 with TRBJ2-2, with 9 bases aligning to TRBD1. Germline CDR1 is SGHRS and CDR2 is YFSETQ. This CDR3 has 17 amino acids. Trimming at V came to 0 bases and at J to 6 bases, leaving 9 bases not matched to a gene.

The V call is TRBV28, the J call TRBJ1-2, with no clear D. Germline-derived CDR1 and CDR2 are MDHEN and SYDVKM. Between the trimmed V and J ends, which lost 5 bases and 9 bases, there was a span of 13 bases. This CDR3 comprises 12 residues. CDR3 residues: CASSLEVGRYTF. The CDR3 region has the DNA TGTGCCAGCAGTCTCGAGGTAGGGCGCTACACCTTC.

This chain uses TRBV27 with TRBJ2-6, with D possibly TRBD2 on 5 matching bases. CDR1 is MNHEY and CDR2 is SMNVEV in the germline V gene (reference sequence). The CDR3 sequence is 15 residues long. V shed 6 bases and J shed 0 bases, with 9 bases lying between them. CDR3 DNA sequence: TGTGCCAGCAGCCTTACTAGCTCTGGGGCCAACGTCCTGACTTTC. This codes for CASSLTSSGANVLTF.

The V and J genes are TRBV9 and TRBJ2-1; TRBD1 or TRBD2 may be the D gene (5 bases each). Trimming removed 0 bases from V and 8 bases from J, with 15 bases in between. CDR1 SGDLS and CDR2 YYNGEE come from the germline V gene. This CDR3 has 15 amino acids. The CDR3 DNA follows: TGTGCCAGCAGCGTAGGGGCAGGGAGTGGTTATGAGCAGTTCTTC. It specifies CASSVGAGSGYEQFF.

The CDR3 loop is CASSSAWGGGEGLFF. The DNA of the CDR3 is TGTGCCAGCAGCTCGGCGTGGGGGGGAGGCGAGGGGCTGTTTTTT. The chain couples TRBV7-9 to TRBJ1-4; maybe TRBD1 (5 bases). Germline loops: CDR1 SEHNR, CDR2 FQNEAQ (reference sequence). The CDR3 is 15 residues long. Trimming stripped 4 bases from V and 14 bases from J, with 23 bases between.

V gene TRBV14 combines with J gene TRBJ2-1; 12 bases fit TRBD2. Germline lookup yields CDR1 SGHDN and CDR2 FVKESK. The ends lost 2 bases at V and 1 base at J; junction bases unmatched: 0. The CDR3 is 16 amino acids. CDR3 coding DNA: TGTGCCAGCAGCCAACTAGCGGGAGGGTCCTACAATGAGCAGTTCTTC. Its translation: CASSQLAGGSYNEQFF. Supplemented by reference TRBV14 and TRBJ2-1, the full variable domain reads EAGVTQFPSHSVIEKGQTVTLRCDPISGHDNLYWYRRVMGKEIKFLLHFVKESKQDESGMPNNRFLAERTGGTYSTLKVQPAELEDSGVYFCASSQLAGGSYNEQFFGPGTRLTVL.

In this sample, this clone turned up a few times. This rearrangement joins TRBV4-1 to TRBJ1-4, with a weak D call TRBD1 (5 bases). This CDR3 spans 17 amino acids. V was shortened by 1 base and J by 0 bases, with 12 bases between the two germline ends. Germline CDR1 reads MGHRA; CDR2 reads YSYEKL. For the CDR3, the DNA is TGCGCCAGCAGCCAAGTACGGTGGGGGACAACTAATGAAAAACTGTTTTTT. This sequence encodes CASSQVRWGTTNEKLFF.

The genes are TRBV18 and TRBJ1-1; D is unresolved. The germline V and J ends were trimmed by 2 bases and 4 bases, with 5 bases remaining between them. The CDR3 has 12 amino acids. Germline V CDR1 and CDR2: KGHSH, LQKENI. CDR3 sequence reads: CASSPSPTEAFF. DNA of the CDR3: TGTGCCAGCTCACCATCCCCCACTGAAGCTTTCTTT.

V gene TRBV29-1 combines with J gene TRBJ1-2; D is possibly TRBD1 (5 bases). The CDR3 is 14 residues long. With 6 bases removed from V and 2 bases from J, the gap between germline ends came to 16 bases. Germline loops: CDR1 SQVTM, CDR2 ANQGSEA. The CDR3 DNA follows: TGCAGCGTGGGGGGAGGGCCGGGGAACTATGGCTACACCTTC. Protein product: CSVGGGPGNYGYTF.

The CDR3 sequence is CASSPDGFYEQYF. CDR3 coding DNA: TGTGCCAGCAGCCCGGACGGATTCTACGAGCAGTACTTC. V and J are TRBV7-3 and TRBJ2-7; D not resolved. The CDR3 runs 13 residues. Deletions cut 5 bases from V and 3 bases from J, with 11 bases between. The germline V gene has CDR1 SGHTA and CDR2 FQGTGA.

The chain joins TRBV6-5 to TRBJ1-6; D gene unclear. Trimming took 2 bases from V and 6 from J, leaving 11 bases between them. The CDR3 runs 15 residues. The germline gives CDR1 MNHEY, CDR2 SVGAGI. The DNA for the CDR3 is TGTGCCAGCAGTTACCAGGAGGGATTTAATTCACCCCTCCACTTT. The encoded protein is CASSYQEGFNSPLHF.